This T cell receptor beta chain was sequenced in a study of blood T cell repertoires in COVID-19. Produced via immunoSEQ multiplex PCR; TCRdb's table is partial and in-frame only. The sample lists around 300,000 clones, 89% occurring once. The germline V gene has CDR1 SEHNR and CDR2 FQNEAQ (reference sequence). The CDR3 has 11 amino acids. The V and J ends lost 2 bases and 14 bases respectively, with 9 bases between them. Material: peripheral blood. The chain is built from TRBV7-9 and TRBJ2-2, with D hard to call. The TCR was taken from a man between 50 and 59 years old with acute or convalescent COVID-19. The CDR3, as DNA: TGTGCCAGCAGCTTATCGGCGGCTCTGTTTTTT. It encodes CASSLSAALFF.